The T cell receptor beta chain described here comes from a study of blood T cell repertoires in COVID-19. Method: immunoSEQ multiplex PCR; TCRdb's copy keeps in-frame clones and lacks some. The table has a few hundred thousand clones, nearly 90% seen once. This receptor was obtained from a woman younger than 45 who had recovered from COVID-19. Sequencing was done on a sample of PBMCs or T cells enriched from blood (not recorded which).

The CDR3 nucleotides read TGTGCCAGCAGGACAGGGACAGGGTGGGAAGAGACCCAGTACTTC. It translates to CASRTGTGWEETQYF. The J gene is TRBJ2-5, the V gene TRBV6-5, with 9 bases that match TRBD1. V dropped 6 bases and J dropped 3; count of bases not matched to a gene: 8. The germline CDR1 and CDR2 sequences are MNHEY and SVGAGI. This CDR3 has 15 amino acids.